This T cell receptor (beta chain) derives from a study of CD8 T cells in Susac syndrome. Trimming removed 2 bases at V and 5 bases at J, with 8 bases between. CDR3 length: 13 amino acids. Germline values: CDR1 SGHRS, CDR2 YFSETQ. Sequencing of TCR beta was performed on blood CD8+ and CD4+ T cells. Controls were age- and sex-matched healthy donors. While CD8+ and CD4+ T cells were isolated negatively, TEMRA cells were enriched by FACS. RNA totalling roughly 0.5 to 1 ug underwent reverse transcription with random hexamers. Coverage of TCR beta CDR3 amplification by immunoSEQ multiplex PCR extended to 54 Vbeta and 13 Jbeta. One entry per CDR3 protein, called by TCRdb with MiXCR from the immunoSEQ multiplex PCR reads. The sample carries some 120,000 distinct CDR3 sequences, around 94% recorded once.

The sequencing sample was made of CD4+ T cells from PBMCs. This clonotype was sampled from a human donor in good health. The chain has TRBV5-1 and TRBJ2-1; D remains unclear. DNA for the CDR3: TGCGCCAGCAGCTTAGGAGCCAACAATGAGCAGTTCTTC. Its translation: CASSLGANNEQFF.